The present T cell receptor beta chain was sequenced within a study of blood T cell repertoires in COVID-19. Using immunoSEQ multiplex PCR, the repertoire was profiled, and TCRdb retains in-frame clones only, with some absent. The sample shows approximately 69,000 clones, 85% to 90% of them seen only once. There are 13 residues in the CDR3. V lost 4 bases and J lost 0, with 3 bases in between. CDR1 is KGHDR and CDR2 is SFDVKD in the germline V gene. The sample comprised peripheral blood. The V call is TRBV24-1, the J call TRBJ1-5; D unclear. The TCR originated in a man aged 50-60 years with acute or convalescent COVID-19. CDR3 bases: TGTGCCACCAGTGACCGTAGCAATCAGCCCCAGCATTTT. Protein: CATSDRSNQPQHF.